The 12 T cell receptor beta chains below were found in one sample sequenced in a study of blood T cell repertoires in COVID-19. The protocol was immunoSEQ multiplex PCR, while the TCRdb copy is restricted to in-frame clones and leaves out a portion. The sample consists of approximately 290,000 clones, 90% of them appearing once. Sequencing was performed on PBMCs or T cells enriched from blood (not recorded which). The receptors were sampled from a woman aged 18-29 years with acute COVID-19.

The rearrangement uses TRBV24-1 and TRBJ1-2, with a weak D call TRBD1 (6 bases). This CDR3 contains 16 residues. CDR1 KGHDR and CDR2 SFDVKD come from the germline V gene. Between the trimmed V and J ends, which lost 1 base and 6 bases, there was a span of 17 bases. CDR3 DNA: TGTGCCACCAGTGATTTCGACGGGACATACCCTAATGGCTACACCTTC. Protein product: CATSDFDGTYPNGYTF.

The chain has TRBV19 and TRBJ1-2, with D possibly matching TRBD1 (5 bases). The germline CDR1 and CDR2 sequences are LNHDA and SQIVND (reference sequence). V lost 6 bases and J 3 bases, leaving 11 bases between the germline ends. This CDR3 is 13 amino acids long. The CDR3 bases are TGTGCCAGTAGGGACATAGCCTACTATGGCTACACCTTC. It specifies CASRDIAYYGYTF.

This clone was detected once. The chain links TRBV11-3 to TRBJ2-7; D remains unclear. CDR1 and CDR2 (germline): SGHNT, YENEEA. V gave up 5 bases and J gave up 7 bases, with 15 bases separating them. CDR3 length: 13 residues. DNA of the CDR3: TGTGCCAGCAGCCCCACGATCTATCGGGAGCAGTACTTC. Its translation is CASSPTIYREQYF.

The table lists this clone with a count of one. In the same sample, other DNA sequences code for this CDR3. The genes are TRBV2 and TRBJ2-1; the match to TRBD1 covers 8 bases. The J segment lost 1 base and the V segment lost 6 bases, leaving 2 bases of the junction unmatched. The CDR3 is 14 amino acids. The germline V gene encodes CDR1 SNHLY and CDR2 FYNNEI. As DNA, the CDR3 is TGTGCCAGCAGAGGACAGGGATCCTACAATGAGCAGTTCTTC. Its translation is CASRGQGSYNEQFF.

The rearrangement uses TRBV9 and TRBJ2-4; 8 positions match TRBD2. Germline V gene lookup returns CDR1 SGDLS and CDR2 YYNGEE. There are 14 residues in the CDR3. V gave up 0 bases and J gave up 5 bases; unmatched junction bases: 1. CDR3 in DNA: TGTGCCAGCAGCGTAGCGGGAGGGCAAAACATTCAGTACTTC. It is translated as CASSVAGGQNIQYF.

CDR3 in amino acids: CASSLILGTEAFF. The CDR3 DNA is TGTGCCAGCAGTCTCATTCTCGGGACTGAAGCTTTCTTT. The chain recombines TRBV12-3 or TRBV12-4 with TRBJ1-1, with unresolved D. There are 13 residues in the CDR3. V gave up 5 bases and J gave up 5 bases, with 12 bases separating them.

This chain's CDR3 is CASSPGSITNTEAFF. The CDR3, as DNA: TGTGCCAGCAGCCCGGGGTCGATCACGAACACTGAAGCTTTCTTT. The chain uses TRBV28 and TRBJ1-1, with D unclear. There are 15 residues in the CDR3. The V end was cut by 6 bases, the J end by 1 base, with 15 bases between. Germline CDR1 MDHEN, CDR2 SYDVKM.

The sample holds one count of this clone. The chain couples TRBV18 to TRBJ1-1; D gene unclear. The CDR3 contains 13 residues. The V gene lost 3 bases and the J gene lost 0 bases, with 5 bases spanning the gap. The germline V gene encodes CDR1 KGHSH and CDR2 LQKENI. CDR3 DNA sequence: TGTGCCAGCTCACCTACAGTGAACACTGAAGCTTTCTTT. As protein: CASSPTVNTEAFF.

V is TRBV3-1 (or the pseudogene TRBV3-2) and J is TRBJ1-1; D call uncertain. CDR3 size: 15 residues. Trimming removed 1 base at V and 1 base at J, with 10 bases between. Germline V gene sequence: CDR1 LGHDT, CDR2 YNNKEL (reference sequence). Here the CDR3 reads CASSQGLPGNTEAFF. The CDR3 nucleotides are TGTGCCAGCAGCCAAGGTCTCCCAGGGAACACTGAAGCTTTCTTT.

The chain combines TRBV9 with TRBJ2-3; D unresolved. The length of the CDR3 is 14 residues. Trimming left V 0 bases short and J 2 bases short, with 7 bases between. Germline V gives CDR1 SGDLS, CDR2 YYNGEE. The CDR3 bases are TGTGCCAGCAGCGTAGAGCCGATCACAGATACGCAGTATTTT. Translated, it gives CASSVEPITDTQYF.

The gene calls are TRBV6-4 and TRBJ1-2, with no clear D. The CDR3 consists of 11 residues. Germline-derived CDR1 and CDR2 are MRHNA and SNTAGT. Trimming took 9 bases from V and 2 from J, leaving 7 bases between them. As DNA, the CDR3 is TGTGCCAGGTCCCCGAACTATGGCTACACCTTC. Translating gives CARSPNYGYTF.

The rearrangement joins TRBV18 to TRBJ2-3; 7 bases agree with TRBD1. The germline CDR1 and CDR2 sequences are KGHSH and LQKENI. V lost 0 bases, J lost 0 bases, and 3 bases stayed unmatched. CDR3 length: 16 residues. This CDR3 is CASSPPTGASTDTQYF. CDR3 bases: TGTGCCAGCTCACCACCCACAGGGGCTAGCACAGATACGCAGTATTTT.